The clone carrying this T cell receptor beta chain was observed many times. Its target is not known. From 350 to 500 ng of RNA, a library with molecular barcoded alpha/delta and beta/gamma adaptors was made. TCRdb reprocessed the reads with MiXCR, giving one entry per CDR3 protein. The table records tens of thousands of distinct CDR3 sequences, about 21% of them present only once. Germline V gene lookup returns CDR1 DFQATT and CDR2 SNEGSKA (reference sequence). The V end lost 3 bases, the J end lost 6 bases, and 12 bases lay between the germline ends. The CDR3 has 13 amino acids. These data are taken from a study of read filtering for tumor transcriptome and immune sequencing. Overall study context: Among patients, roughly 17 were male and more than 13 female, aged about 47 to 80 (mean around 68). RNA-seq yielded only about 75 to 1,400 TCR reads, IR-seq about 3.5 to 10.27 million. General observations from the study: This fraction held mixed bone marrow immune cells after CD138-negative sorting. Around 85% of IR-seq clonotypes had one read, totaling 3% to 4.5% of reads; RNA-seq: about 70% and 40%.

This clonotype was obtained from a donor at least 40 years old with multiple myeloma. The chain links TRBV20-1 to TRBJ2-1; D uncertain. Input material: a population of CD138-negative cells sorted from bone marrow. The CDR3 is CSARGSYTNEQFF. The DNA of the CDR3 is TGCAGTGCTAGGGGGTCCTACACCAATGAGCAGTTCTTC.